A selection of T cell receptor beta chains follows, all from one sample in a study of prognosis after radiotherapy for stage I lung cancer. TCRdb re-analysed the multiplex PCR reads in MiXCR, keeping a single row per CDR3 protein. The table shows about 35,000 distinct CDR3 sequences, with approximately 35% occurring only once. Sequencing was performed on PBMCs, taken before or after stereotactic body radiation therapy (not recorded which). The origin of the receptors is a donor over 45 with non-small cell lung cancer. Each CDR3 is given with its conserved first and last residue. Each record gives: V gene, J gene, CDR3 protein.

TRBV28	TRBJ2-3	CASSRGVPSTDTQYF
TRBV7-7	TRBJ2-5	CASSSQVGNQETQYF
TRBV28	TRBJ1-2	CASSLPARGQGYTF
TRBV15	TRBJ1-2	CATAGQDDYGYTF
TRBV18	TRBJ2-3	CASSPGLANTDTQYF
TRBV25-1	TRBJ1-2	CASSGGYGYTF
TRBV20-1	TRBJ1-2	CSTREQGKSTGGYTF
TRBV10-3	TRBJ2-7	CAISGRGGYEQYF
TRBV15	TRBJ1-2	CATSREAYGYTF
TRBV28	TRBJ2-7	CASSTEGQGKDEQYF
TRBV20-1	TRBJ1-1	CSVKQGNTEAFF